This TCR beta chain was sequenced for a study of regulatory T cells in long-lasting Graves disease. V lost 7 bases and J lost 2; bases outside the gene matches: 4. The CDR3 has 14 residues. Germline V gives CDR1 SNHLY, CDR2 FYNNEI. With iRepertoire HTBI primers and Arm-PCR of CDR3 regions, TCR beta libraries were built. TCRdb used MiXCR to reprocess the multiplex PCR reads, holding one entry per CDR3 protein. The sample carries roughly 360,000 distinct CDR3 sequences, about 12% recorded once. To note about this clonotype: A far larger clone is only one base removed, so a read error is likely.

Indicated time point: newly diagnosed GD, antithyroid drugs for less than 3 months. PBMC-extracted RNA yielded the TCR library. An endocrinology unit in Xi'an, China, supplied the patients. The sample was also linked to a second study, of T cells in Graves' hyperthyroidism and ophthalmopathy.

This sequence was found in a woman younger than 35 with Graves disease. This material consisted of peripheral blood mononuclear cells (PBMCs), taken at new diagnosis, from a patient treated with antithyroid drugs. The chain couples TRBV2 to TRBJ2-1; 8 bases align to TRBD2. This CDR3 reads CASTERGTYNEQFF. CDR3 DNA sequence: TGTGCCAGCACAGAGCGGGGGACCTACAATGAGCAGTTCTTC.